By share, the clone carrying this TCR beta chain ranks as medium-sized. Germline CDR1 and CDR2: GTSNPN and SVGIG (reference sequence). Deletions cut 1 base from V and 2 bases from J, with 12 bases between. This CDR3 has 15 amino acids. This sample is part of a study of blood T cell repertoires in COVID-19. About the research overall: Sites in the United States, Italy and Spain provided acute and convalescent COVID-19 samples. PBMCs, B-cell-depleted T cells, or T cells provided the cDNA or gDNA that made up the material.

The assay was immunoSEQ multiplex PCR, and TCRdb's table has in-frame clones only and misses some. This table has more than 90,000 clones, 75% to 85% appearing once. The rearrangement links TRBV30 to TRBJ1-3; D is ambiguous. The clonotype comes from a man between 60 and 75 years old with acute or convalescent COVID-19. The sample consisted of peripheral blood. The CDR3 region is CAWSADDTPGNTIYF. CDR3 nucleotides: TGTGCCTGGAGTGCCGACGACACGCCTGGAAACACCATATATTTT.